A single sample is the source of the 6 T cell receptor beta chains below, sequenced in a study of T cell responses to AZD1222 COVID-19 vaccine. Libraries were prepared by immunoSEQ multiplex PCR; TCRdb keeps only in-frame clonotypes and omits some of them. Of about 140,000 clones in the sample, approximately 90% are singletons; the top ten hold around 2.7%. The starting material was peripheral blood, obtained on day 0 of AZD1222 vaccination. The receptor source for this set is an adult in good health.

The chain uses TRBV5-1 and TRBJ2-5, with TRBD1 as a possible D gene (6 bases). The CDR3 runs 13 residues. Trimming stripped 6 bases from V and 5 bases from J, with 14 bases between. Looked up from germline, CDR1 is SGHRS and CDR2 is YFSETQ. The CDR3 reads CASTIYRDETQYF. The CDR3 coding sequence is TGCGCCAGCACCATATACAGGGACGAGACCCAGTACTTC.

CDR3 sequence reads: CASSPWTELGGEQFF. Here the CDR3 DNA reads TGTGCCAGCAGCCCCTGGACGGAACTCGGAGGTGAGCAGTTCTTC. The chain joins TRBV7-6 to TRBJ2-1, with D maybe TRBD2 (5 bases). The ends were cut back, 5 bases at V and 9 bases at J, with 20 bases in the middle. Germline CDR1 reads SGHVS; CDR2 reads FNYEAQ. The CDR3 has 15 amino acids.

V is TRBV9 and J is TRBJ2-1; 8 bases agree with TRBD2. Germline V lookup: CDR1 SGDLS, CDR2 YYNGEE. CDR3 length: 15 amino acids. With V trimmed by 4 bases and J by 6 bases, 9 bases remained unmatched. In DNA, the CDR3 is TGTGCCAGCAGCCAAAGTAGGACTAGCTTCAATGAGCAGTTCTTC. Residues: CASSQSRTSFNEQFF.

The chain recombines TRBV10-2 with TRBJ1-2, with D hard to call. Trimming took 0 bases from V and 3 from J, leaving 17 bases between them. Germline lookup yields CDR1 WSHSY and CDR2 SAAADI. This CDR3 is built from 17 residues. The CDR3 sequence is CASSESMSSVGYYGYTF. CDR3 DNA: TGCGCCAGCAGTGAGTCGATGAGCAGCGTAGGGTACTATGGCTACACCTTC.

This clone was seen more than once but under ten times. The chain carries TRBV5-1 and TRBJ2-7; D might be TRBD1 (5 bases). Trimming pared 4 bases from V and 2 bases from J, leaving 16 bases between. CDR3 size: 15 residues. Germline assignment: CDR1 SGHRS and CDR2 YFSETQ. The CDR3 is CASSATQARTYEQYF. The CDR3 DNA reads TGCGCCAGCAGCGCCACACAGGCACGGACCTACGAGCAGTACTTC.

CDR3 loop: CASSSQLSYEQYF. The CDR3 nucleotides read TGCGCCAGCAGCTCTCAACTCTCCTACGAGCAGTACTTC. The chain is built from TRBV5-1 and TRBJ2-7; no clear D gene. The CDR3 loop spans 13 amino acids. Germline CDR1 reads SGHRS; CDR2 reads YFSETQ. V was pared by 3 bases and J by 0 bases, with 7 bases between. Drawing the rest from reference TRBV5-1 and TRBJ2-7, the complete variable domain is KAGVTQTPRYLIKTRGQQVTLSCSPISGHRSVSWYQQTPGQGLQFLFEYFSETQRNKGNFPGRFSGRQFSNSRSEMNVSTLELGDSALYLCASSSQLSYEQYFGPGTRLTVT.